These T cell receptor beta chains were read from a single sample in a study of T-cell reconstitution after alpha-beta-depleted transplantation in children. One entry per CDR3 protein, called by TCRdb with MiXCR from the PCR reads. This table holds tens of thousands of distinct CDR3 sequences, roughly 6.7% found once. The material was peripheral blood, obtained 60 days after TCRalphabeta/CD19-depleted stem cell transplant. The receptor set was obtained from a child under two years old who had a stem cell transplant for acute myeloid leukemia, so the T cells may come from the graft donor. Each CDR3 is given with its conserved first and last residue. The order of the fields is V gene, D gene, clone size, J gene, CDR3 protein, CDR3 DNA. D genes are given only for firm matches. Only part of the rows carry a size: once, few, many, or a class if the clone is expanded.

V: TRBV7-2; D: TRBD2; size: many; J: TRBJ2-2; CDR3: CASSTRLAGPVTGELFF; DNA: TGTGCCAGCAGCACCAGACTAGCGGGGCCCGTAACCGGGGAGCTGTTTTTT
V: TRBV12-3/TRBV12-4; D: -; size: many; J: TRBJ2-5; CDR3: CASSRTSYQETQYF; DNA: TGTGCCAGCAGCCGAACTTCGTACCAAGAGACCCAGTACTTC
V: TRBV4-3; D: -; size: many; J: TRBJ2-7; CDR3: CASSQAWSGRSSYEQYF; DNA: TGCGCCAGCAGCCAGGCCTGGTCGGGCAGAAGCTCCTACGAGCAGTACTTC
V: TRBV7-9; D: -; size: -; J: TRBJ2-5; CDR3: CASSSSSKETQYF; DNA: TGTGCCAGCAGCTCATCTTCAAAAGAGACCCAGTACTTC
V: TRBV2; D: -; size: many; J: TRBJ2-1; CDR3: CASSERGTNSYNEQFF; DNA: TGTGCCAGCAGTGAGAGGGGGACTAACTCCTACAATGAGCAGTTCTTC
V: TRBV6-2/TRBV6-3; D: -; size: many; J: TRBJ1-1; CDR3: CASSFRQNTEAFF; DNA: TGTGCCAGCAGTTTCAGACAGAACACTGAAGCTTTCTTT
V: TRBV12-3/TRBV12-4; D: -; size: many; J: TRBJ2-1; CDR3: CATELERVGEQFF; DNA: TGTGCCACCGAACTAGAACGGGTGGGGGAGCAGTTCTTC
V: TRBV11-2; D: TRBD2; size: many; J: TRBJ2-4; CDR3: CASSSRPAGEGTKNIQYF; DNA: TGTGCCAGCAGCTCTCGTCCGGCGGGAGAGGGGACCAAAAACATTCAGTACTTC
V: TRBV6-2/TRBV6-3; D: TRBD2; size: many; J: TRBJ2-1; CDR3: CASRRGGRSYNEQFF; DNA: TGTGCCAGCAGGCGAGGCGGGAGATCCTACAATGAGCAGTTCTTC
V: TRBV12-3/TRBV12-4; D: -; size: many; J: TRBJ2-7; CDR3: CASSPEPFYEQYF; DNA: TGTGCCAGCAGCCCCGAGCCCTTCTACGAGCAGTACTTC
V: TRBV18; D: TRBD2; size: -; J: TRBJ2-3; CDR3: CASSPPRLALEADTQYF; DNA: TGTGCCAGCTCACCACCCCGACTAGCCCTGGAAGCAGATACGCAGTATTTT
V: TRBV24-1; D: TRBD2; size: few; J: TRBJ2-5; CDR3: CATSDLWGGQETQYF; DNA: TGTGCCACCAGTGATTTATGGGGGGGGCAAGAGACCCAGTACTTC
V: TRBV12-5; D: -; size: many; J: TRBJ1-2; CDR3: CASGEGHYWGYTF; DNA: TGTGCTAGTGGAGAAGGGCATTACTGGGGCTACACCTTC
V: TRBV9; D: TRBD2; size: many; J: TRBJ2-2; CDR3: CASSVPLAGGPMDTGELFF; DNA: TGTGCCAGCAGCGTCCCACTAGCGGGGGGGCCCATGGACACCGGGGAGCTGTTTTTT
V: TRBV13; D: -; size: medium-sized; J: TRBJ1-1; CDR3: CASSYLGSIEAFF; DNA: TGTGCCAGCAGCTATCTAGGGTCTATTGAAGCTTTCTTT
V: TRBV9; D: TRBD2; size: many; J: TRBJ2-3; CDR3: CASSVGDGGLSTDTQYF; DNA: TGTGCCAGCAGCGTCGGCGACGGGGGACTAAGCACAGATACGCAGTATTTT
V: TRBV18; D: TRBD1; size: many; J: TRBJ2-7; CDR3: CASSPPTGASYEQYF; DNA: TGTGCCAGCTCACCACCGACAGGGGCCTCCTACGAGCAGTACTTC
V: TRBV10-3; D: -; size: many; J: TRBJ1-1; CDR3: CAIRTGGNTEAFF; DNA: TGTGCCATCAGGACCGGAGGGAACACTGAAGCTTTCTTT
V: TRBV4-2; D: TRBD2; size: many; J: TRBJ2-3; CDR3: CASSQEEASGGGTDTQYF; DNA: TGTGCCAGCAGCCAAGAGGAGGCTAGCGGGGGTGGCACAGATACGCAGTATTTT
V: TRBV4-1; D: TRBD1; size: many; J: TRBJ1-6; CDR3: CASSQNRGNSPLHF; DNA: TGCGCCAGCAGCCAAAACAGGGGAAATTCACCCCTCCACTTT
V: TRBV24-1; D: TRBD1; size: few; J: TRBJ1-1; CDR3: CATSESGGGDTEAFF; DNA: TGTGCCACCAGTGAATCAGGGGGCGGGGACACTGAAGCTTTCTTT
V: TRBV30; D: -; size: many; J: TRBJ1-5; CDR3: CAWSVPRGNQPQHF; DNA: TGTGCCTGGAGTGTCCCCCGGGGCAATCAGCCCCAGCATTTT
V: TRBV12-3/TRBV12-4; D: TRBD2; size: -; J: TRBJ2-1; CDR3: CASSFGRVDNEQFF; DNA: TGTGCCAGCAGTTTTGGGAGGGTTGACAATGAGCAGTTCTTC
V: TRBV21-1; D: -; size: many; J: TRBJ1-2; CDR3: CARRKGQRKGAYGYTF; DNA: TGTGCCAGGAGGAAAGGACAGCGTAAAGGTGCTTACGGCTACACCTTC
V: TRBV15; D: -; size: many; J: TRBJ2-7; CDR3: CATSRETDTTYEQYF; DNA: TGTGCCACCAGCAGAGAGACAGACACAACCTACGAGCAGTACTTC
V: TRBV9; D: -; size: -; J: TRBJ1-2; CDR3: CASSTPQRGGNYGYTF; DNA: TGTGCCAGCAGCACCCCCCAGAGGGGGGGAAACTATGGCTACACCTTC
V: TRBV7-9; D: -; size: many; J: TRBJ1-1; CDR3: CASSIDGYLMNTEAFF; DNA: TGTGCCAGCAGTATAGATGGATACCTCATGAACACTGAAGCTTTCTTT
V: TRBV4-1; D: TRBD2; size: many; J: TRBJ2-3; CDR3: CASSLFGPGLAGVKDSDTQYF; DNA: TGCGCCAGCAGCCTTTTTGGACCGGGACTAGCGGGAGTAAAAGACTCAGATACGCAGTATTTT
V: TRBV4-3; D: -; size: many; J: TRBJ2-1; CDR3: CASSQDPAGYTSDEQFF; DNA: TGCGCCAGCAGCCAAGATCCGGCCGGGTATACGAGCGATGAGCAGTTCTTC
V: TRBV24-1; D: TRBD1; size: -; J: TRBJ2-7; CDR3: CATSDLRDRLGEQYF; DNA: TGTGCCACCAGTGATTTAAGGGACAGGCTTGGCGAGCAGTACTTC
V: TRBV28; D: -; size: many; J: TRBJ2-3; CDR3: CASSLGMTDTQYF; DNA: TGTGCCAGCAGTTTGGGGATGACAGATACGCAGTATTTT